This T cell receptor beta chain was profiled in a study of blood T cell repertoires in COVID-19. Original methodology: Amplification of reference gene primers was used by the study to estimate nucleated cell counts. The data were produced by immunoSEQ multiplex PCR, yet TCRdb's version contains in-frame clones alone and is incomplete. V, J and clone size are those of that table, while D and trimming were read from the DNA. Of about 330,000 clones in the sample, 80% to 90% are singletons; the top ten hold under 5.5%. The germline gives CDR1 KGHDR, CDR2 SFDVKD. The CDR3 totals 16 residues. Trimming cost V 9 bases and J 1 base; bases outside gene matches: 9. Before being deemed recovered, Cohort 3 donors had two negative PCRs, clearance, or symptom resolution.

The source material was PBMCs or T cells enriched from blood (not recorded which). The chain has TRBV24-1 and TRBJ1-1, with 11 bases that match TRBD1. The source of this sequence is a woman in her twenties or thirties who had recovered from COVID-19. Here the CDR3 reads CATRHSGQGENTEAFF. DNA for the CDR3: TGTGCCACCCGGCATTCGGGACAGGGGGAGAACACTGAAGCTTTCTTT.